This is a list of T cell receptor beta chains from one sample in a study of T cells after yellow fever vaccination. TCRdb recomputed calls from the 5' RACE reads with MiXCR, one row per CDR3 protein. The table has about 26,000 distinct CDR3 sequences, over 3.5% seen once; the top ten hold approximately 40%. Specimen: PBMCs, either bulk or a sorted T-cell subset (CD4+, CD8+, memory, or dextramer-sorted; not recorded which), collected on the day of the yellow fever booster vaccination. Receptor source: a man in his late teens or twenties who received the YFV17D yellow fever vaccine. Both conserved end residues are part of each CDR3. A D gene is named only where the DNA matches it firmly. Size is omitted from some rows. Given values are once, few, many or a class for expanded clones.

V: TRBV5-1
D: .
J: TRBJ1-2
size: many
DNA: TGCGCCAGCAGCTTGGGGGGGACCGCTAACTATGGCTACACCTTC
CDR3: CASSLGGTANYGYTF

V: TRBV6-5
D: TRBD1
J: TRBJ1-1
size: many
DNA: TGTGCCAGCAGTTTGTACAGGGGCACTGAAGCTTTCTTT
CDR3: CASSLYRGTEAFF

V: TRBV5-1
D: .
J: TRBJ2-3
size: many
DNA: TGCGCCAGCAGCTTGGTCGCCGCCGCGGATACGCAGTATTTT
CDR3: CASSLVAAADTQYF

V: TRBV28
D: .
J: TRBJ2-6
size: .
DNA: TGTGCCAGCAGTTTATCCATCTTCGAGGTCCTCGGGGCCAACGTCCTGACTTTC
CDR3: CASSLSIFEVLGANVLTF

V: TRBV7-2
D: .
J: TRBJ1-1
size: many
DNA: TGTGCCAGCAGCGAAGGGCCTGAAGCTTTCTTT
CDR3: CASSEGPEAFF

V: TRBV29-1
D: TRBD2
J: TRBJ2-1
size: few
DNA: TGCAGCGTTTTTCGGACTAGCGGGGGGTCCCACAATGAGCAGTTCTTC
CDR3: CSVFRTSGGSHNEQFF

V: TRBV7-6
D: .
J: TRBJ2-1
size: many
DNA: TGTGCCAGCAGCTCACCAGGGTCGGGGAGCAATGAGCAGTTCTTC
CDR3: CASSSPGSGSNEQFF

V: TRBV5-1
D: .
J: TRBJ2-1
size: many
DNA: TGCGCCAGCAGCTCTGACAATGAGCAGTTCTTC
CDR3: CASSSDNEQFF

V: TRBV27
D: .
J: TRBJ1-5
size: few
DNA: TGTGCCAGCGTCGGGGCCAGCAATCAGCCCCAGCATTTT
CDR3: CASVGASNQPQHF

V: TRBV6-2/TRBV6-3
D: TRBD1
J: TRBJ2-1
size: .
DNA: TGTGCCAGCAGTGGCGGGACAGGGGGCTATGAGCAGTTCTTC
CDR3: CASSGGTGGYEQFF

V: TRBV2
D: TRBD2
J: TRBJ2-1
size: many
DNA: TGTGCCAGCAGTGAAGGCGCGGGGGGAATATACAATGAGCAGTTCTTC
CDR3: CASSEGAGGIYNEQFF

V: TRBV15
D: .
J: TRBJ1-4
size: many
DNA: TGTGCCACCAGCAGAGAGGGCGGACTGAATGAAAAACTGTTTTTT
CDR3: CATSREGGLNEKLFF

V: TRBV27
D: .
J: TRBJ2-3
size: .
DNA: TGTGCCAGCAGTTTGGGCGGTCATACGCAGTATTTT
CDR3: CASSLGGHTQYF

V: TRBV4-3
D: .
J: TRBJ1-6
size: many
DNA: TGCGCCAGCAGCCAGACTGATACAGGGTGGAATTCACCCCTCCACTTT
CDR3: CASSQTDTGWNSPLHF

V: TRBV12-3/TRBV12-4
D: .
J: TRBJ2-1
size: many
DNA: TGTGCCAGCAGCCCCGGAGACGGGTTCAGTGAGCAGTTCTTC
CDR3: CASSPGDGFSEQFF

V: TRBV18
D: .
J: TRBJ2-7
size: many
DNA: TGTGCCAGCTCATTGGACGGCCTCTCCTACGAGCAGTACTTC
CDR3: CASSLDGLSYEQYF

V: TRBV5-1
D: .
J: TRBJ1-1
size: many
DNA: TGCGCCAGCAGCATCCGGGACACCACCACTGAAGCTTTCTTT
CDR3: CASSIRDTTTEAFF

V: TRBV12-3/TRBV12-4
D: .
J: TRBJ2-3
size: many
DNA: TGTGCCAGCACCCCCCGCGGAGATACGCAGTATTTT
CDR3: CASTPRGDTQYF

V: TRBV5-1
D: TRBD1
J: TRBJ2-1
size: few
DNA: TGCGCCAGCAGCCGGGACAGGGCCCTCAATGAGCAGTTCTTC
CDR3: CASSRDRALNEQFF

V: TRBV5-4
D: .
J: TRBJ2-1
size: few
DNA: TGTGCCAGCAGCTTCGACCACGGGCAGTTCTTC
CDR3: CASSFDHGQFF

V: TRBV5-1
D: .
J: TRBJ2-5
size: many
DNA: TGCGCCAGCAGCTTGGCTGACCCCGAGACCCAGTACTTC
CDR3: CASSLADPETQYF

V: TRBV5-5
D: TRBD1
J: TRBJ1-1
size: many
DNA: TGTGCCAGCAGCTTGGATCCTCGTGGGGCAGGGGGCCCGAACACTGAAGCTTTCTTT
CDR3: CASSLDPRGAGGPNTEAFF

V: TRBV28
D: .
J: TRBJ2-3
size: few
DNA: TGTGCCAGCAGTTTATCTGGCGCTGGGACCACAGATACGCAGTATTTT
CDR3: CASSLSGAGTTDTQYF

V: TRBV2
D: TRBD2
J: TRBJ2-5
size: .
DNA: TGTGCCAGCAGTGAAATCGCGGGGGGGTTCGTAGAGACCCAGTACTTC
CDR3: CASSEIAGGFVETQYF

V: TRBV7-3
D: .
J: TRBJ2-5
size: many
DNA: TGTGCCAGCAGCTCAACCCCGGGGCCCCAAGAGACCCAGTACTTC
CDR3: CASSSTPGPQETQYF

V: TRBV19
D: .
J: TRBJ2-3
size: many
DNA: TGTGCCAGTAGTATAGCCAGGAGGATTCTTACCCTCACAGATACGCAGTATTTT
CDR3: CASSIARRILTLTDTQYF

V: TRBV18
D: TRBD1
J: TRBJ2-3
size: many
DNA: TGTGCCAGCTCAGCACAGGGGGCGGATAGCACAGATACGCAGTATTTT
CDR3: CASSAQGADSTDTQYF

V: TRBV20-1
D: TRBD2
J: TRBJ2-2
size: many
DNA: TGCAGTGCTTATCCTAGCGGGAGGTACACCGGGGAGCTGTTTTTT
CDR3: CSAYPSGRYTGELFF

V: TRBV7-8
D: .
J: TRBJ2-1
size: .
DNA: TGTGCCAGCAGCCGAACCTGGGAAGGGGTCGATGAGCAGTTCTTC
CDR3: CASSRTWEGVDEQFF

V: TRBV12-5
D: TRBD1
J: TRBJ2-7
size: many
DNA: TGTGCTAGTGGTACCTGGGACAGGGGCTCCTACGAGCAGTACTTC
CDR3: CASGTWDRGSYEQYF

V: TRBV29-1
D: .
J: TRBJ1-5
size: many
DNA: TGCAGCGAAAACCGGGAGGGACAGCCCCAGCATTTT
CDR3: CSENREGQPQHF

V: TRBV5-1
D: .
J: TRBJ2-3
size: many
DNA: TGCGCCAGCAGCTTGTTGGGGCTAGAGATGGGACTCACAGATACGCAGTATTTT
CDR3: CASSLLGLEMGLTDTQYF

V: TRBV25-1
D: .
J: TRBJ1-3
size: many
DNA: TGTGCCAGCACCCCCCCAGGTCCCTCTGGAAACACCATATATTTT
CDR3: CASTPPGPSGNTIYF

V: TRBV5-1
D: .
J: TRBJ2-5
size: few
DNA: TGCGCCAGCAGCTCGGACTATTCTAGGAACTTC
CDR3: CASSSDYSRNF

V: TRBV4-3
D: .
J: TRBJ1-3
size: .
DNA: TGCGCCAGCAGCCAAGAAAGAAGCAGGGCTGGAAACACCATATATTTT
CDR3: CASSQERSRAGNTIYF

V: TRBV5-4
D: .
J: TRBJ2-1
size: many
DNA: TGTGCCAGCAGCTTGGACGGGGTCGGTAATGAGCAGTTCTTC
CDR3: CASSLDGVGNEQFF

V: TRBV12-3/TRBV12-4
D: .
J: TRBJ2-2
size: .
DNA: TGTGCCAGCAGTTTAAACAGACACACCGGGGAGCTGTTTTTT
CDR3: CASSLNRHTGELFF

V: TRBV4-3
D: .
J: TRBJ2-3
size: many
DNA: TGCGCCAGCAGCCAAGGTCGCTCAGATACGCAGTATTTT
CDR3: CASSQGRSDTQYF

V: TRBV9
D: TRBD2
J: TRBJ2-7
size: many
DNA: TGTGCCAGCAGCGTAGCTAGCGGCTCCTACGAGCAGTACTTC
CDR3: CASSVASGSYEQYF

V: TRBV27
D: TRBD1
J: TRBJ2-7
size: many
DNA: TGTGCCAGCAGTTGGGGACAGGGCTACGAGCAGTACTTC
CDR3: CASSWGQGYEQYF

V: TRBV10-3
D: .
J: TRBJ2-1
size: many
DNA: TGTGCCATCCGACGGTTAGGGTCCTACAATGAGCAGTTCTTC
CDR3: CAIRRLGSYNEQFF

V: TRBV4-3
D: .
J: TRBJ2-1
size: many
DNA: TGCGCCAGCAGCCAAGCAATGGCAGGGAAGCAGTTCTTC
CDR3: CASSQAMAGKQFF

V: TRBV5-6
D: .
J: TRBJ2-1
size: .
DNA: TGTGCCAGCAGCAGTCCTACAGGCTGGAAATATAGAGGGGGGCGTAACAATGAGCAGTTCTTC
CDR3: CASSSPTGWKYRGGRNNEQFF

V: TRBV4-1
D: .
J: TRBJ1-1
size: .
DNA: TGCGCCAGCAGCCAGACGGACACGTTGAACACTGAAGCTTTCTTT
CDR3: CASSQTDTLNTEAFF

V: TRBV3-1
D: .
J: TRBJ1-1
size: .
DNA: TGTGCCAGCGGCTTTGGCAGGACAACTGAAGCTTTCTTT
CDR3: CASGFGRTTEAFF

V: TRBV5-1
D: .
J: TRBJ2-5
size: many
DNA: TGCGCCAGCAGCTTCTCTCAAGAGACCCAGTACTTC
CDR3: CASSFSQETQYF

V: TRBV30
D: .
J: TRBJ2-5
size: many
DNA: TGTGCCTGGAGAGCGGCAGCCCAAGAGACCCAGTACTTC
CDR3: CAWRAAAQETQYF

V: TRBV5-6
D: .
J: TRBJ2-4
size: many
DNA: TGTGCCAGCAGTTCACAGGGATTAGCCAAAAACATTCAGTACTTC
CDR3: CASSSQGLAKNIQYF

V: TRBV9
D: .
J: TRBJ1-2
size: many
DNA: TGTGCCAGCAGCGTCCGGGACCGCAGGGGCTACACCTTC
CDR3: CASSVRDRRGYTF

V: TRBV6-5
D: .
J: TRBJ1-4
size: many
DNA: TGTGCCAGCAGTTACGCGGGACCGGGAAGGGGACTGTTTTTT
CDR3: CASSYAGPGRGLFF

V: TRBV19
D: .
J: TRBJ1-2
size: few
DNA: TGTGCCAGTAGTCAGCTCTCGGGTGGCTACACCTTC
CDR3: CASSQLSGGYTF

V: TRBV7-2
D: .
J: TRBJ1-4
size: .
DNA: TGTGCCAGCAGCGTACAGGTGCGCGAAAAACTGTTTTTT
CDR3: CASSVQVREKLFF

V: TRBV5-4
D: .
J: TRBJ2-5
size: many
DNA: TGTGCCAGCAGCTGGGGGCATAAAGTGGGGACCCAGTACTTC
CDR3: CASSWGHKVGTQYF

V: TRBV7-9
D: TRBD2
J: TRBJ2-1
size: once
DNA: TGTGCCAGCAGCTTAGCTCTAGCGGGGTCCTACAATGAGCAGGTCTTC
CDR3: CASSLALAGSYNEQVF